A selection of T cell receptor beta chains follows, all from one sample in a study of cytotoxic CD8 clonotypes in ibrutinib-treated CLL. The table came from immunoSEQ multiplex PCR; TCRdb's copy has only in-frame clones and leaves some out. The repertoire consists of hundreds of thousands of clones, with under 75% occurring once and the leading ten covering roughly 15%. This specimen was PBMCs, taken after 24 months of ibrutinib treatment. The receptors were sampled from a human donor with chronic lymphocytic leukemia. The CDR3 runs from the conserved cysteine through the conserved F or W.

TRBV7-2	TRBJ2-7	CASRIRTGPSYEQYF
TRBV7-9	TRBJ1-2	CASSSGGDSTYGYTF
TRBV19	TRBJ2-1	CASSIDPLVTGEQFF
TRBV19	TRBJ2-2	CATASTGELFF
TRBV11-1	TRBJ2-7	CASSLGASSFYEQYF
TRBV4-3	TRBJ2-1	CASSQDIWSGRPINNEQFF
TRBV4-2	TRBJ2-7	CASSQAILAGEGEQYF
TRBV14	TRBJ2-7	CASSSSRYEQYF
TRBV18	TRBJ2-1	CASSQGAGNEQFF
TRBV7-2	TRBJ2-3	CASSFRTDTQYF
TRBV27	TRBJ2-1	CASRGLAGEGEQFF
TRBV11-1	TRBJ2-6	CASSLAWGLDSGANVLTF
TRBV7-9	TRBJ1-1	CASSASPTNTEAFF
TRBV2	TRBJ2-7	CASIEGRTYEQYF
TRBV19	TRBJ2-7	CASTHVASGVYEQYF
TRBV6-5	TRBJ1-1	CASSRGGKTAEAFF
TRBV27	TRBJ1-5	CASSPQDRGYSNQPQHF